Each of the 4 T cell receptor beta chains below was sequenced from the same sample in a study of regulatory T cells in long-lasting Graves disease. According to the study, TCR beta libraries were built with iRepertoire HTBI primers and CDR3-region Arm-PCR. Via MiXCR, TCRdb re-called the multiplex PCR reads, giving one row per CDR3 protein. The table shows roughly 500,000 distinct CDR3 sequences, with less than 25% occurring only once. Time point given: persistent/refractory GD, antithyroid drugs over 5 years with positive TRAb. PBMC-derived RNA was used for the TCR library. The specimen was peripheral blood mononuclear cells (PBMCs), collected when the disease was refractory, from a patient treated with antithyroid drugs. All receptors derive from a female donor with Graves disease.

This clonotype turned up a few times. The rearrangement uses TRBV19 and TRBJ1-1; 7 nucleotides line up with TRBD1. V dropped 6 bases and J dropped 2; count of bases not matched to a gene: 6. The CDR3 extends over 14 amino acids. CDR1 and CDR2 from the germline V gene are LNHDA and SQIVND (reference sequence). For the CDR3, the DNA is TGTGCCAGTAGCCACAGGGGTCCAAACACTGAAGCTTTCTTT. Translating it yields CASSHRGPNTEAFF.

The gene calls are TRBV20-1 and TRBJ1-5; possible D gene TRBD1, 5 bases. V lost 6 bases, J lost 0 bases, and 12 bases lay in between. Germline CDR1 DFQATT, CDR2 SNEGSKA (reference sequence). This CDR3 spans 14 amino acids. The chain's CDR3 is CSALDNYSNQPQHF. The CDR3 DNA reads as TGCAGTGCATTGGACAACTATAGCAATCAGCCCCAGCATTTT.

This clonotype was observed a few times. The rearrangement uses TRBV6-1 and TRBJ2-7; 12 nucleotides agree with TRBD2. This CDR3 is built from 17 residues. V lost 6 bases, J lost 4 bases, and 13 bases stayed unmatched. CDR1 and CDR2 from the germline V gene are MNHNS and SASEGT. The CDR3: CASRRLAGDNLQYEQYF. Written as DNA, the CDR3 is TGTGCCAGCAGGAGACTAGCGGGAGACAATCTCCAATACGAGCAGTACTTC.

V and J are TRBV27 and TRBJ1-5; tentative D call: TRBD1 (5 bases). CDR1 MNHEY and CDR2 SMNVEV come from the germline V gene (reference sequence). V was trimmed by 3 bases and J by 7 bases, leaving 7 bases between them. This CDR3 region has 12 residues. CDR3 DNA sequence: TGTGCCAGCAGTTTCCAGGGCCAGCCCCAGCATTTT. Amino acids: CASSFQGQPQHF.